What follows is one T cell receptor beta chain and its context. Ten or more counts support this clonotype. The clone's antigen remains unknown. The input lacks base qualities; no much larger clone sits a single base away. According to the study, the label for this sample's time point signals: before trial treatment. Donors were enrolled in RACIN, a single-arm phase I dose-escalation trial combining nivolumab, ipilimumab, aspirin, low-dose cyclophosphamide and low-dose radiotherapy. Patients with advanced, TIL-negative solid tumors were considered eligible. The record originates from a study of low-dose radiotherapy and immunotherapy resistance in tumors (dated 2022 in TCRdb). For context, the study as a whole: Patients in Cohort 1 were given 0.5 Gy per fraction every 2 weeks, and the prescribed total PTV dose was 6.5 Gy. In Cohort 2, 1 Gy per fraction was delivered every two weeks, for a total of 13 Gy over 26 weeks. Nivolumab was administered intravenously as a 240 mg flat dose every two weeks, and ipilimumab was administered intravenously at 1 mg/kg every six weeks. Cyclophosphamide 200 mg/m2 was given intravenously every two weeks, one day before each radiation and immunotherapy administration. Patients took aspirin 300 mg orally once daily for four cycles, starting on cycle 1 day 1. The trial did not randomize participants into treatment groups. The translational analysis covered eight patients: three from the first dose cohort and the first five from the second dose cohort.

These reads were obtained on an Illumina HiSeq 2500. First-strand cDNA was synthesized using Superscript III and a set of TRAV- and TRBV-specific primers, so that both TCRalpha and TCRbeta chains were covered. An approximately 18-cycle PCR with Phusion amplified the TCRs, pairing a constant-region primer with the adapter that was attached to the V primers. The isolated mRNA was amplified using the MessageAmp II aRNA Amplification Kit, with in vitro transcription performed for around 16 hours at 37 degrees C. mRNA for TCR sequencing was isolated with the Dynabeads mRNA DIRECT Purification Kit. Indexed Illumina adapters were added in a second approximately 25-cycle Phusion PCR, and the resulting products were purified with AMPure XP beads. The original methods were these. Using custom Perl scripts, TCR sequences encoding the same protein were pooled, out-of-frame sequences were removed, and the abundance of each clonotype was computed. Any TCR sequence backed by just one read was left out of the analysis. The metrics used to describe the repertoires included Shannon entropy, Gini index, clonality, richness, and the frequency of TCRs shared between repertoires. Using fastp at Q25 and MiXCR, TCRdb reprocessed the public reads and kept productive beta chains. Rows are combined by CDR3 protein, so each entry shows the most common genes and DNA. The V and J calls here are based on TCRdb, not the publication. The sample table shows about 64,000 distinct CDR3 sequences, and 26% are seen once. Of the sample, 6.6% is held by the ten largest clones.

The TCR sequence derives from a male donor with rectosigmoid adenocarcinoma. The source material was PBMCs, sampled before treatment.

The CDR3 region: CASSLGQDYEQYF. In nucleotides, the sequence is TGTGCCAGCAGCTTAGGACAGGACTACGAGCAGTACTTC. The V and J segments used are TRBV7-2 and TRBJ2-7; TRBD1 could be the D gene, as 6 bases match. CDR1 and CDR2, looked up from the germline V gene, are SGHTA and FQGNSA. V is reduced by 1 base and J by 3 bases, leaving a spacing of 7 bases between them. The CDR3 spans 13 residues, from the cysteine through the phenylalanine. Just the 39-base CDR3 DNA is kept, in frame starting at base 1.